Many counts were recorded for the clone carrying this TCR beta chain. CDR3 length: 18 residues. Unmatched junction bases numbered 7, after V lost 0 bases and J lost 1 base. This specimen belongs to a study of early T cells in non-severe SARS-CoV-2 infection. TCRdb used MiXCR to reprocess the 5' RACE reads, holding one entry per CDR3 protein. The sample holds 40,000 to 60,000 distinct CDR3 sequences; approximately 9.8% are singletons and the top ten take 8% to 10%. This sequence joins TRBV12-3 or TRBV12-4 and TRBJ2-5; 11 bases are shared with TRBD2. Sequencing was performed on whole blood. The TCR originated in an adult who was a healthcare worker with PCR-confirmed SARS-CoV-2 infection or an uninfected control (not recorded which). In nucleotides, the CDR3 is TGTGCCAGCAGTTTAGCGCTTGGTAGCGGGAGGGGCCAAGAGACCCAGTACTTC. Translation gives CASSLALGSGRGQETQYF.